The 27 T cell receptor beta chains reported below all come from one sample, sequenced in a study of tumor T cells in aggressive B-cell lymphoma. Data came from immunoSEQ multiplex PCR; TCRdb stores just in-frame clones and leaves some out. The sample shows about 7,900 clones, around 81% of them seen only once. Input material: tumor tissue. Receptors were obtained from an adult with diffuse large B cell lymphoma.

The DNA for the CDR3 is TGCAGCGTTGTTCGGGACACTGAAGCTTTCTTT. This gives the protein CSVVRDTEAFF. The chain links TRBV29-1 to TRBJ1-1; D ambiguous. Germline V CDR1 and CDR2: SQVTM, ANQGSEA. CDR3 size: 11 residues. The V and J ends lost 4 bases and 3 bases respectively, with 6 bases between them.

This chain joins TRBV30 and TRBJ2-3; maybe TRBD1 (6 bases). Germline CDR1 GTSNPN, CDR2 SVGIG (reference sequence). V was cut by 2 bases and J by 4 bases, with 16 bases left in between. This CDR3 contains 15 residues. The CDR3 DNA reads TGTGCCTGGAGTCCCCAAAGGGGGTCTGCAGATACGCAGTATTTT. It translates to CAWSPQRGSADTQYF.

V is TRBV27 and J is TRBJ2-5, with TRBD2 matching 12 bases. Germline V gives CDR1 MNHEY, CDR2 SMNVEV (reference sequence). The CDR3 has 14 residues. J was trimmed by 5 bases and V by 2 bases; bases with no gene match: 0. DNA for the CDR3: TGTGCCAGCAGTTTAGGGACTAGCGGGGAGACCCAGTACTTC. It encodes CASSLGTSGETQYF.

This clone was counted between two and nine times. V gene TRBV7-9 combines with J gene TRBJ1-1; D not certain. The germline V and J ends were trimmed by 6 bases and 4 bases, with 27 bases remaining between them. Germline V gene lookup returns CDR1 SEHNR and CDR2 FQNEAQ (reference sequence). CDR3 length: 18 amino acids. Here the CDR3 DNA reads TGTGCCAGCAGTTCGGGGTCGGCTTGGGTTTCGTCGGGCACTGAAGCTTTCTTT. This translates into CASSSGSAWVSSGTEAFF.

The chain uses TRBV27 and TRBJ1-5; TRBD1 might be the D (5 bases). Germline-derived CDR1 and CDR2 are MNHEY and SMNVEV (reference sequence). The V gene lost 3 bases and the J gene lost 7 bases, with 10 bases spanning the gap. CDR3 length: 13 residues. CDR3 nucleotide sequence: TGTGCCAGCAGTTTGGGGCCTTACCAGCCCCAGCATTTT. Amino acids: CASSLGPYQPQHF.

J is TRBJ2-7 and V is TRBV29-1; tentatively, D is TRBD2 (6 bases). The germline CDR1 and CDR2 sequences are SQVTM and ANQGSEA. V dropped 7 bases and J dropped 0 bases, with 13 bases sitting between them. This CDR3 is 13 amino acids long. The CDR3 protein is CSARAGNSYEQYF. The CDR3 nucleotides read TGCAGCGCCAGGGCGGGGAACTCCTACGAGCAGTACTTC.

CDR3 residues: CATSRDGWRRRAYNEQFF. The DNA of the CDR3 is TGTGCCACCAGCAGAGATGGGTGGAGGAGGAGGGCCTACAATGAGCAGTTCTTC. This chain links TRBV15 with TRBJ2-1; D perhaps matches TRBD2 (6 bases). Trimming left V 0 bases short and J 2 bases short, with 17 bases between. Germline CDR1 is LNHNV and CDR2 is YYDKDF (reference sequence). This CDR3 contains 18 residues.

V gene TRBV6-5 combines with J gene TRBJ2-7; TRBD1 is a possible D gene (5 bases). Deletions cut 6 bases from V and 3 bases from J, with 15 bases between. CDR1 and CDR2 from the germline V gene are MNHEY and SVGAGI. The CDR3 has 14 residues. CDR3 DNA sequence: TGTGCCAGCAGCCAACGGACATTCCTCTACGAGCAGTACTTC. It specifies CASSQRTFLYEQYF.

The CDR3 sequence: CASSYSKNTEAFF. In DNA, the CDR3 is TGTGCCAGCAGTTACTCCAAGAACACTGAAGCTTTCTTT. The V gene is TRBV6-5, the J gene TRBJ1-1; D is undetermined. Germline values: CDR1 MNHEY, CDR2 SVGAGI. The CDR3 is made up of 13 amino acids. V shed 0 bases and J shed 1 base, with 3 bases lying between them.

In DNA form, the CDR3 reads TGTGCCAGCAGGGCGTTTGGATGGGAGGAAACCCAGTACTTC. Its protein product is CASRAFGWEETQYF. This chain joins TRBV27 and TRBJ2-5, with TRBD2 as a possible D gene (6 bases). Looked up from germline, CDR1 is MNHEY and CDR2 is SMNVEV (reference sequence). The V and J ends lost 6 bases and 8 bases respectively, with 19 bases between them. The CDR3 sequence is 14 residues long.

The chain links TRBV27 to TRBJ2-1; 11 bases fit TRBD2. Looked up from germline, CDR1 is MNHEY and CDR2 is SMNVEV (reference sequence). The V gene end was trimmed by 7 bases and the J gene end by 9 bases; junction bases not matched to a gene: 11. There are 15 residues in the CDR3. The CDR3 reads CASTSLAGEFFEQFF. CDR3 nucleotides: TGTGCCAGCACATCACTAGCGGGAGAGTTTTTTGAGCAGTTCTTC.

The CDR3 nucleotides read TGTGCCAGCAGTGAAAGGACAGGGCCGGGTGGGGCCAACGTCCTGACTTTC. The encoded protein is CASSERTGPGGANVLTF. The V gene is TRBV6-1, the J gene TRBJ2-6, with TRBD1 matching over 8 bases. From germline, CDR1 is MNHNS and CDR2 SASEGT. The trim removed 2 bases at V and 3 bases at J, leaving 6 bases unmatched. The CDR3 loop spans 17 amino acids.

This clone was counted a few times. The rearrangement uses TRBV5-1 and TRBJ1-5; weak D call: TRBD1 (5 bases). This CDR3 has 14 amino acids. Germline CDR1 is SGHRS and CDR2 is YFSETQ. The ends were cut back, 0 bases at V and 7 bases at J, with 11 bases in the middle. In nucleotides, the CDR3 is TGCGCCAGCAGCTTGGGCAGGGATGGACAGCCCCAGCATTTT. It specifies CASSLGRDGQPQHF.

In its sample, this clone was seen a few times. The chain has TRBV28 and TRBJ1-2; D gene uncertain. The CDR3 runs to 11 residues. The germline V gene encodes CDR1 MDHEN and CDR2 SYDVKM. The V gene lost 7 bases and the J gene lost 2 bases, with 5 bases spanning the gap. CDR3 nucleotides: TGTGCCAGCACACAAAACTATGGCTACACCTTC. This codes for CASTQNYGYTF.

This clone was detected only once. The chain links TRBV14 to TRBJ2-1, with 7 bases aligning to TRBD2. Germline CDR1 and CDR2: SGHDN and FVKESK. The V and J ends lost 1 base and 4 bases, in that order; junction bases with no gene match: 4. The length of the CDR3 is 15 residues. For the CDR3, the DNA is TGTGCCAGCAGCCAAGTTGCGGGAGATTACAATGAGCAGTTCTTC. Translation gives CASSQVAGDYNEQFF.

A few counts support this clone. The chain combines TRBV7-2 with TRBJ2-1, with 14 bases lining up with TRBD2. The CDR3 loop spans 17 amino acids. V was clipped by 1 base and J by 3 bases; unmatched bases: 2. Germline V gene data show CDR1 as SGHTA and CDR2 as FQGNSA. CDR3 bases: TGTGCCAGCAGCTTAGGGACTAGCGGGAGGTTCTACAATGAGCAGTTCTTC. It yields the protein CASSLGTSGRFYNEQFF.

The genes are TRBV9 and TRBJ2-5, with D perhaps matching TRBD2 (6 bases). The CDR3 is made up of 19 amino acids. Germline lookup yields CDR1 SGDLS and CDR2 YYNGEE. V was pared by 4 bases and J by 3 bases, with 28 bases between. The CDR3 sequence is CASSPRGTSLGGREETQYF. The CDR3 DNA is TGTGCCAGCAGCCCACGGGGTACTAGCCTCGGGGGAAGGGAAGAGACCCAGTACTTC.

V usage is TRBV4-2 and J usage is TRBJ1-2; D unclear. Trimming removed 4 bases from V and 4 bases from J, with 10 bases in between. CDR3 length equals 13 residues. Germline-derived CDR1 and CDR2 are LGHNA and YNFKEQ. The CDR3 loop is CASSREGLYGYTF. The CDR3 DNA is TGTGCCAGCAGCCGGGAGGGTCTCTATGGCTACACCTTC.

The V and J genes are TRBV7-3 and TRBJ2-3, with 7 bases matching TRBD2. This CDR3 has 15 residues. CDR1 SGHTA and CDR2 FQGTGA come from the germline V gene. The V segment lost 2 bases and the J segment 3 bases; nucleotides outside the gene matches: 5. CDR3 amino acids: CASSLAGVSTDTQYF. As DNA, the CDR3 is TGTGCCAGCAGCTTAGCGGGAGTTAGTACAGATACGCAGTATTTT.

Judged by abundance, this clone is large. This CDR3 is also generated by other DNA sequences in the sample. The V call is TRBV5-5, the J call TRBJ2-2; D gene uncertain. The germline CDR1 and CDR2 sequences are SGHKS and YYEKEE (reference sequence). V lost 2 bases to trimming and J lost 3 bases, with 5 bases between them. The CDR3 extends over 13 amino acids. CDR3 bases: TGTGCCAGCAGCTTTGGGCACACCGGGGAGCTGTTTTTT. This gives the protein CASSFGHTGELFF. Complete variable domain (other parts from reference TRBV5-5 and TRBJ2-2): DAGVTQSPTHLIKTRGQQVTLRCSPISGHKSVSWYQQVLGQGPQFIFQYYEKEERGRGNFPDRFSARQFPNYSSELNVNALLLGDSALYLCASSFGHTGELFFGEGSRLTVL.

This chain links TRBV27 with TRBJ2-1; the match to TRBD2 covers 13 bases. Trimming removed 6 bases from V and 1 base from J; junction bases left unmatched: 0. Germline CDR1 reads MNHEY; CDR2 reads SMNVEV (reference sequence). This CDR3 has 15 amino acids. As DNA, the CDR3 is TGTGCCAGCAGGACTAGCGGGGGGTCCTACAATGAGCAGTTCTTC. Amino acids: CASRTSGGSYNEQFF.

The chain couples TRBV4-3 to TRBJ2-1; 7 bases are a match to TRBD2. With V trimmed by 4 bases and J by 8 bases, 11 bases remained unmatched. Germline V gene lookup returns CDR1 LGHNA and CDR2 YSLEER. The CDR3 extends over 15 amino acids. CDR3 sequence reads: CASSLDGGGFDEQFF. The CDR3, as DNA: TGCGCCAGCAGCCTCGATGGGGGGGGTTTCGATGAGCAGTTCTTC.

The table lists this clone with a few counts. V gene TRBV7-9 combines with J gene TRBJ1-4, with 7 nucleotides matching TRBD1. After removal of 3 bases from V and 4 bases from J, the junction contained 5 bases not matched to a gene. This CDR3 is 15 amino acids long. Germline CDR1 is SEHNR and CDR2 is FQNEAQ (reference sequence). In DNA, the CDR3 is TGTGCCAGCAGCTTTCCGACAGGGCTTAATGAAAAACTGTTTTTT. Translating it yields CASSFPTGLNEKLFF. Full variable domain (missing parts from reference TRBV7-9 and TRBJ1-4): DTGVSQNPRHKITKRGQNVTFRCDPISEHNRLYWYRQTLGQGPEFLTYFQNEAQLEKSRLLSDRFSAERPKGSFSTLEIQRTEQGDSAMYLCASSFPTGLNEKLFFGSGTQLSVL.

CDR3 bases: TGTGCCAGCAGCATCGGACTAGCGGGAGGTTACGAGCAGTACTTC. This codes for CASSIGLAGGYEQYF. The V call is TRBV5-5, the J call TRBJ2-7; 14 bases map to TRBD2. The CDR3 covers 15 residues. The trim removed 4 bases at V and 4 bases at J, leaving 4 bases unmatched. Looked up from germline, CDR1 is SGHKS and CDR2 is YYEKEE (reference sequence).

For the CDR3, the DNA is TGTGCCAGCAGTGCCGGTGGCAGGGCCTATGGCTACACCTTC. Protein product: CASSAGGRAYGYTF. The V gene is TRBV9, the J gene TRBJ1-2, with D possibly matching TRBD1 (5 bases). V lost 5 bases and J lost 4, with 15 bases in between. CDR1 and CDR2 from the germline V gene are SGDLS and YYNGEE. The CDR3 sequence is 14 residues long. Variable domain in full (rest from reference TRBV9 and TRBJ1-2): DSGVTQTPKHLITATGQRVTLRCSPRSGDLSVYWYQQSLDQGLQFLIQYYNGEERAKGNILERFSAQQFPDLHSELNLSSLELGDSALYFCASSAGGRAYGYTFGSGTRLTVV.

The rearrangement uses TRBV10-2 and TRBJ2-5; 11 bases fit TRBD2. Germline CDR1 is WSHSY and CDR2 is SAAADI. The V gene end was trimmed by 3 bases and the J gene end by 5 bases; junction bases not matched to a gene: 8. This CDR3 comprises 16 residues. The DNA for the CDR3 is TGCGCCAGCAGTGAACCGGGGCTAGCGGGGGGTGAGACCCAGTACTTC. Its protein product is CASSEPGLAGGETQYF.

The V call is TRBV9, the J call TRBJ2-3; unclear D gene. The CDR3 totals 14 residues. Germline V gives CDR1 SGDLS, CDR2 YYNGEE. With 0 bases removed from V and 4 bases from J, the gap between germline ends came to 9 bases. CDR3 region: CASSVDQAPDTQYF. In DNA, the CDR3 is TGTGCCAGCAGCGTAGATCAAGCTCCAGATACGCAGTATTTT.